This TCR beta chain was obtained from a study of blood T cell repertoires in COVID-19. About the research overall: Collection of acute and convalescent COVID-19 samples took place in the United States, Italy and Spain. Sample material is recorded as cDNA or gDNA derived from T cells, B-cell-depleted T cells, or PBMCs.

Participant reports of clinical history set cohort assignment. Per the germline V gene, CDR1 is SGHVS and CDR2 is FQNEAQ. The V and J ends lost 3 bases and 3 bases, in that order; junction bases with no gene match: 4. This CDR3 spans 16 amino acids. Profiled with immunoSEQ multiplex PCR; TCRdb holds only in-frame clones, not every one. This sample carries 150,000 to 180,000 clones, around 80% of them seen once, and the ten largest clones take more than 5.5%. The sequencing sample was made of PBMCs or T cells enriched from blood (not recorded which). The source is a man aged 45-65 years who had recovered from COVID-19. This chain links TRBV7-8 with TRBJ2-2; TRBD2 matches at 10 bases. The CDR3 DNA sequence: TGTGCCAGCAGCTTCGGACTAGCGGAGTACACCGGGGAGCTGTTTTTT. It translates to CASSFGLAEYTGELFF.